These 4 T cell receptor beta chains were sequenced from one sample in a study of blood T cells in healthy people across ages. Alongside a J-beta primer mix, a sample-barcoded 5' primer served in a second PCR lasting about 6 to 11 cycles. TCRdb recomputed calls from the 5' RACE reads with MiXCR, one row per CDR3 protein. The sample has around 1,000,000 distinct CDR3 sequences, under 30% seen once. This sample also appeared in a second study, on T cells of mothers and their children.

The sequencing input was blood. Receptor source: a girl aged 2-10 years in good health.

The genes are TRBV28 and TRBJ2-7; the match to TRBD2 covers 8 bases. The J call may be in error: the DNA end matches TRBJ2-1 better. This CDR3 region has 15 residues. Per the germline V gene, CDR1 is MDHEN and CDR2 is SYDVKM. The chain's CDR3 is CASSRGGGPDNEQFF. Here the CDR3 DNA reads TGTGCCAGCAGTCGGGGGGGAGGGCCCGACAATGAGCAGTTCTTC.

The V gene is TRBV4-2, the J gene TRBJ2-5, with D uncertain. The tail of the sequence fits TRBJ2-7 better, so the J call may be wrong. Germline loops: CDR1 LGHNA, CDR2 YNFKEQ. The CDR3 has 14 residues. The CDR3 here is CASSPLVGRYEQYF. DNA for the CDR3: TGTGCCAGCAGCCCTTTGGTAGGGCGCTACGAGCAGTACTTC.

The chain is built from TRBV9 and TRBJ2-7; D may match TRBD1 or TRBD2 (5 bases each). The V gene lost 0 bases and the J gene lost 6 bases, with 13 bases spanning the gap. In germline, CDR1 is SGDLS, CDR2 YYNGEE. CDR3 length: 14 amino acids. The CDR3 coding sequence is TGTGCCAGCAGCGTAGAGCCGGGAAGGGGCGAGCAGTACTTC. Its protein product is CASSVEPGRGEQYF.

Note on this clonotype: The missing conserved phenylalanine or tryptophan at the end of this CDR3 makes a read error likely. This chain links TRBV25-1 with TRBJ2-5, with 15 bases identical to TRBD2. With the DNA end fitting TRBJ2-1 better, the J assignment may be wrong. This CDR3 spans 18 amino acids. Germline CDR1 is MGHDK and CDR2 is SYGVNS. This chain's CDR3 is CASSKGLAGGKFSDEQFS. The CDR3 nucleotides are TGTGCCAGCAGTAAAGGACTAGCGGGGGGGAAATTCTCGGATGAGCAGTTCTCC.